This T cell receptor beta chain was obtained from a study of cytomegalovirus exposure and HLA in healthy donors. PCR involved 60 Vbeta and 13 Jbeta primers. Sequenced by immunoSEQ multiplex PCR; TCRdb stores in-frame clones only, minus some. The sample lists some 180,000 clones; over 60% were seen once. Trimming took off 4 bases at V and 5 bases at J, with 14 bases between the two ends. The germline CDR1 and CDR2 sequences are SGHTA and FQGNSA. CDR3 length: 14 residues. With respect to this clone: Its antigen is undetermined.

Study results and limitations: As a later analysis showed, a missense DCLRE1C variant was linked to trimming of TCR beta V- and J-genes. Most TCR sequences were rare, but some public TCRs occurred in many donors. Cytomegalovirus status, reportedly, was diagnosed with high specificity and sensitivity by the classifier.

J is TRBJ1-2 and V is TRBV7-2, with D perhaps matching TRBD1 (6 bases). This sequence was found in a man younger than 30 in good health and CMV-seronegative. Source material: PBMCs. CDR3: CASSSPTGQYGYTF. The CDR3 nucleotides are TGTGCCAGCAGCTCGCCCACAGGGCAATATGGCTACACCTTC.